Given below is one T cell receptor beta chain in context. The antigen is undetermined. This specimen belongs to a study of T cells expressing NK-cell markers. Broader study findings: About six donors carried dominant NKG2C+ clonotypes that made up roughly 1.0-7.0% of their CD8+ T cells.

This CDR3 is 13 amino acids long. UMI-tagged 5'RACE template switching yielded the TCR beta cDNA. TCRdb reanalyzed the 5' RACE reads and collapses them to one entry per CDR3 protein, without DNA. The repertoire table contains fewer than 25,000 distinct CDR3 sequences. The sample was blood T cells: a sorted CD56 or NKG2C T cell subset, CD4+ or CD8+ T cells, or bulk PBMC T cells (not recorded which). The TCR comes from a man aged 18 to 69 in good health. The gene calls are TRBV12-3 or TRBV12-4 and TRBJ2-7. CDR3: CASSNGRSYEQYF.